Listed below are T cell receptor beta chains from one sample, sequenced in a study of blood T cell repertoires in COVID-19. Clones were sequenced by immunoSEQ multiplex PCR, and TCRdb holds only the in-frame ones, with some missing. The table lists fewer than 350,000 clones, approximately 89% of them singletons. Sample: peripheral blood. The source is a woman between 55 and 75 years old with COVID-19, enrolled during active disease. Each CDR3 is given with its conserved first and last residue. A D gene is named only where the DNA matches it firmly. The listing skips clone size in some rows; elsewhere it reads once, few, many or a size class.

TRBV6-5	NA	TRBJ1-2	TRBD1	TGTGCCAGCAGTTACAGAGCGGACAGGGGGAGGTATGGCTACACCTTC	CASSYRADRGRYGYTF
TRBV4-1	NA	TRBJ2-3	TRBD2	TGCGCCAGCAGCCTACTAGCGGGGGGGGTCACAGATACGCAGTATTTT	CASSLLAGGVTDTQYF
TRBV7-3	NA	TRBJ2-7	TRBD1	TGTGCCAGCAGCCCCCGACAGGGAGCCGAGCAGTACTTC	CASSPRQGAEQYF
TRBV3-1/TRBV3-2	NA	TRBJ2-5	NA	TGTGCCAGCAGCCATTCGGGGGGCGCGGAGACCCAGTACTTC	CASSHSGGAETQYF
TRBV3-1/TRBV3-2	NA	TRBJ2-2	TRBD2	TGTGCCAGCAGCCAAGACCGTGGACTAGCGGGTGTGCGGGGCACCGGGGAGCTGTTTTTT	CASSQDRGLAGVRGTGELFF
TRBV19	NA	TRBJ1-1	NA	TGTGCCAGTAGTATAACCACGGACACTGAAGCTTTCTTT	CASSITTDTEAFF
TRBV21-1	NA	TRBJ1-2	NA	TGTGCCAGCAGCAATCCTTACGATGGGCAGGGGGTTGGCTACACCTTC	CASSNPYDGQGVGYTF
TRBV19	NA	TRBJ2-1	TRBD1	TGTGCCAGTAGGATTCACGGGGACAGGCTGGCCAATGAGCAGTTCTTC	CASRIHGDRLANEQFF
TRBV7-9	NA	TRBJ1-6	NA	TGTGCCAGCAGCCCAGGAGGGCTCTATTCACCCCTCCACTTT	CASSPGGLYSPLHF
TRBV5-1	once	TRBJ2-1	NA	TGCGCCAGCAGCTTGGGGGCTGAGATCTACAATGAGCAGTTCTTC	CASSLGAEIYNEQFF
TRBV6-6	NA	TRBJ1-1	NA	TGTGCCAGCAGTTACTCAGCCGGGAACACTGAAGCTTTCTTT	CASSYSAGNTEAFF
TRBV5-6	few	TRBJ2-1	TRBD2	TGTGCCAGCAGACTTCCTCTATTAGCGGGGGCCTCCTACAATGAGCAGTTCTTC	CASRLPLLAGASYNEQFF
TRBV9	once	TRBJ1-3	NA	TGTGCCAGCAGCCCCAGGGGTTCGATCTCTGGAAACACCATATATTTT	CASSPRGSISGNTIYF
TRBV19	NA	TRBJ1-5	NA	TGTGCCAGTAGCCTAGACCTCCTGGGTAGCAATCAGCCCCAGCATTTT	CASSLDLLGSNQPQHF
TRBV5-1	NA	TRBJ2-3	TRBD2	TGCGCCAGCAGCTTGGTGCCGACTAGCGGGGGACGCACAGATACGCAGTATTTT	CASSLVPTSGGRTDTQYF
TRBV24-1	NA	TRBJ1-5	NA	TGTGCCACCAGTGCCGGGGGGGGGATTATTCAGCCCCAGCATTTT	CATSAGGGIIQPQHF
TRBV7-2	NA	TRBJ2-7	TRBD1	TGTGCCAGCAGCTACCGGGACAGGGGCTACGAGCAGTACTTC	CASSYRDRGYEQYF
TRBV19	NA	TRBJ1-5	NA	TGTGCCAGTCATAATCAGGGTGGCCCCCTTCAGCCCCAGCATTTT	CASHNQGGPLQPQHF
TRBV28	once	TRBJ1-1	NA	TGTGCCAGCAGTTTATCCGCCGGGAACACTGAAGCTTTCTTT	CASSLSAGNTEAFF
TRBV6-4	NA	TRBJ1-2	NA	TGTGCCAGCAGGGGCCCAGAAGGCTACACCTTC	CASRGPEGYTF
TRBV19	NA	TRBJ1-5	TRBD1	TGTGCCAGTAGGGGGACAGGGGGCTATCAGCCCCAGCATTTT	CASRGTGGYQPQHF
TRBV18	NA	TRBJ2-5	NA	TGTGCCAGCTCACCACGGGGCAGGCAAGAGACCCAGTACTTC	CASSPRGRQETQYF
TRBV3-1/TRBV3-2	NA	TRBJ1-1	TRBD1	TGTGCCAGCAGCCGGACAGGGAACACTGAAGCTTTCTTT	CASSRTGNTEAFF
TRBV28	NA	TRBJ1-2	NA	TGTGCCAGCAGTGCTCCACATTGGCAGTCCTATGGCTACACCTTC	CASSAPHWQSYGYTF
TRBV5-5	once	TRBJ2-3	TRBD2	TGTGCCAGCAGCCGACTAGCGGGGGGGCTCACAGATACGCAGTATTTT	CASSRLAGGLTDTQYF
TRBV18	once	TRBJ2-1	TRBD1	TGTGCCAGCTCACCGGGACAGGGAAATGAGCAGTTCTTC	CASSPGQGNEQFF
TRBV19	few	TRBJ1-1	NA	TGTGCCAGTAGTATGTTTCTATACACTGAAGCTTTCTTT	CASSMFLYTEAFF